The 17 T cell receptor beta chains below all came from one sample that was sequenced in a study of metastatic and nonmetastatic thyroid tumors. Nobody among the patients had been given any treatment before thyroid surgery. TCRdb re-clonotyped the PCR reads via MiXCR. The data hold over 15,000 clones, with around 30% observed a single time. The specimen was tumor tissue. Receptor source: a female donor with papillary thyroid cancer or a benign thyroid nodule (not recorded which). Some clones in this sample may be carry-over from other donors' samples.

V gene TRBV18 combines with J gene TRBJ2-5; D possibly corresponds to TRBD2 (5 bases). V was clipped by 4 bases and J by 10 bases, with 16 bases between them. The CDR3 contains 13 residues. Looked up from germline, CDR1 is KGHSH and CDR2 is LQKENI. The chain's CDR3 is CASSRGPGGDQYF. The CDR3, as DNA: TGTGCCAGCTCACGTGGACCAGGAGGAGACCAGTACTTC.

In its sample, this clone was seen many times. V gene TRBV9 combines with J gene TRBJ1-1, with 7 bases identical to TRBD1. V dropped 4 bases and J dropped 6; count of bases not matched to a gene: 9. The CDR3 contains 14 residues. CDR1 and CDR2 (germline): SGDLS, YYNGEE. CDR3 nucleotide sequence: TGTGCCAGCAGCTCCTCCAACAGGGGCGCTGAAGCTTTCTTT. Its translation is CASSSSNRGAEAFF.

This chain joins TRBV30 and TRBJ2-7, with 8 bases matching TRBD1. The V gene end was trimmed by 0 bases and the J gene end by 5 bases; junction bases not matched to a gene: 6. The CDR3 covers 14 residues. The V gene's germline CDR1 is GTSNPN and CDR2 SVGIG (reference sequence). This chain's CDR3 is CAWSVKGQAHEQYF. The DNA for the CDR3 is TGTGCCTGGAGTGTAAAGGGACAGGCCCACGAGCAGTACTTC. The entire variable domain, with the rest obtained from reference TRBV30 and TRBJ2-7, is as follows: SQTIHQWPATLVQPVGSPLSLECTVEGTSNPNLYWYRQAAGRGLQLLFYSVGIGQISSEVPQNLSASRPQDRQFILSSKKLLLSDSGFYLCAWSVKGQAHEQYFGPGTRLTVT.

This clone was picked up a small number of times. The CDR3 DNA reads as TGTGCCGGCGGGTCAGCGGGTTCACCCCTCCACTTT. Protein sequence: CAGGSAGSPLHF. The rearrangement uses TRBV7-9 and TRBJ1-6, with D unclear. The CDR3 spans 12 residues. Germline V CDR1 and CDR2: SEHNR, FQNEAQ (reference sequence). Trimming stripped 11 bases from V and 9 bases from J, with 14 bases between.

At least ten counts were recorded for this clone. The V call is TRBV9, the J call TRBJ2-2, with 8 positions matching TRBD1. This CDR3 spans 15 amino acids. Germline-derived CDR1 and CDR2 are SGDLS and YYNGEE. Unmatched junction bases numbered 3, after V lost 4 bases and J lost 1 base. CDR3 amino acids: CASSPGTGNTGELFF. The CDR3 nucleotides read TGTGCCAGCAGCCCCGGGACAGGGAACACCGGGGAGCTGTTTTTT.

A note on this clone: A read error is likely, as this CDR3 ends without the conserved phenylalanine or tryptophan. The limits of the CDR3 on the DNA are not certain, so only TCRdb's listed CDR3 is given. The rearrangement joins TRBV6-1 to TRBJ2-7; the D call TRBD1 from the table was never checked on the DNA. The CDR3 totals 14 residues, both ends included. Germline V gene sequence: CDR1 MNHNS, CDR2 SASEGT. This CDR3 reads CASSPGSTNYEHYI.

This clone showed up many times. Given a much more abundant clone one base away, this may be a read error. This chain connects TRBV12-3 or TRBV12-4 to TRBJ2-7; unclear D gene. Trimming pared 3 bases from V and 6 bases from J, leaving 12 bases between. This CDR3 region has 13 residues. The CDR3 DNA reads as TGTGCCAGCAGTTTTTGGAAGGGTGCCGAGCAGTACTTC. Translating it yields CASSFWKGAEQYF.

The CDR3 sequence is CASGNSPGTDTQYF. CDR3 nucleotide sequence: TGTGCTAGTGGAAACAGTCCCGGGACAGATACGCAGTATTTT. The rearrangement joins TRBV12-5 to TRBJ2-3; D remains ambiguous. CDR1 LGHNT and CDR2 FRNRAP come from the germline V gene. V was shortened by 6 bases and J by 3 bases, with 13 bases between the two germline ends. This CDR3 is 14 amino acids long.

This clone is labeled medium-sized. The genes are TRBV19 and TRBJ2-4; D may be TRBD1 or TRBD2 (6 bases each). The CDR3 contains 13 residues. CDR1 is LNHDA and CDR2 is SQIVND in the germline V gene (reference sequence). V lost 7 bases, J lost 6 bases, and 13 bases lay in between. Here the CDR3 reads CASTQGGINIQYF. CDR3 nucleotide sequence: TGTGCCAGTACCCAAGGGGGGATAAACATTCAGTACTTC. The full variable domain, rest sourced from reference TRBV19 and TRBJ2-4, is DGGITQSPKYLFRKEGQNVTLSCEQNLNHDAMYWYRQDPGQGLRLIYYSQIVNDFQKGDIAEGYSVSREKKESFPLTVTSAQKNPTAFYLCASTQGGINIQYFGAGTRLSVL.

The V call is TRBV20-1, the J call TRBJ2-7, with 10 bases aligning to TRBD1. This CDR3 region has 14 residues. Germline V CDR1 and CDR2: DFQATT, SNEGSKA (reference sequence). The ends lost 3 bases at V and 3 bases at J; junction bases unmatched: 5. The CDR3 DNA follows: TGCAGTGCTAGCTGGGACAGGGGCGTCTACGAGCAGTACTTC. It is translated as CSASWDRGVYEQYF.

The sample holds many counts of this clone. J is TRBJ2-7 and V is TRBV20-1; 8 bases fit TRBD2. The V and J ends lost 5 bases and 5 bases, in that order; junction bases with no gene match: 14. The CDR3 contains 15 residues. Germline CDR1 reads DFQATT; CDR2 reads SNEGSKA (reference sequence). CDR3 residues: CSAHLMGGRMHEQYF. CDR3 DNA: TGCAGTGCTCACCTCATGGGCGGGAGGATGCACGAGCAGTACTTC.

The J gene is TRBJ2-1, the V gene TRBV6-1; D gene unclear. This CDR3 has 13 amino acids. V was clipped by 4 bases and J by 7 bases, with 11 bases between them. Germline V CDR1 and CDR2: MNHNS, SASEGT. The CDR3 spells CASSGNMGNEQFF. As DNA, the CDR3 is TGTGCCAGCAGTGGTAATATGGGTAATGAGCAGTTCTTC.

CDR3 sequence reads: CASSPQPRLTGWKLFF. CDR3 coding DNA: TGCGCCAGCAGCCCCCAACCTCGCTTGACAGGGTGGAAACTGTTTTTT. The chain employs TRBV4-1 and TRBJ1-4; 7 bases align to TRBD1. The length of the CDR3 is 16 residues. The germline V gene has CDR1 MGHRA and CDR2 YSYEKL. Trimming took 4 bases from V and 11 from J; bases not matched to a gene: 16.

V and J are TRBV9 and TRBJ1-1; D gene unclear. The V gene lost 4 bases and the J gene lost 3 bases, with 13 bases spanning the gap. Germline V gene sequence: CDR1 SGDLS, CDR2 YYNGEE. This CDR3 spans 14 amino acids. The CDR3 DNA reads TGTGCCAGCAGCACAACGAGTACCTACACTGAAGCTTTCTTT. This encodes CASSTTSTYTEAFF.

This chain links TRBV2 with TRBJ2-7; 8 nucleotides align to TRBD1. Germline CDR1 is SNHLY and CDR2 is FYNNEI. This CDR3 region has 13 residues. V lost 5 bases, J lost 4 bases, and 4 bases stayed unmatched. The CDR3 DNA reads TGTGCCAGCAGTCGGACAGGGCAATACGAGCAGTACTTC. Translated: CASSRTGQYEQYF.

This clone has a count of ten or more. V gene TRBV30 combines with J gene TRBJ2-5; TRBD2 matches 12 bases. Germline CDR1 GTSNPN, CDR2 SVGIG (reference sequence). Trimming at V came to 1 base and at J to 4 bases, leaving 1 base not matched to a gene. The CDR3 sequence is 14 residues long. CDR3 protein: CAWSAGLAGETQYF. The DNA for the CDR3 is TGTGCCTGGAGTGCGGGACTAGCGGGAGAGACCCAGTACTTC. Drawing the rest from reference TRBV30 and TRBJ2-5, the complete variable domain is SQTIHQWPATLVQPVGSPLSLECTVEGTSNPNLYWYRQAAGRGLQLLFYSVGIGQISSEVPQNLSASRPQDRQFILSSKKLLLSDSGFYLCAWSAGLAGETQYFGPGTRLLVL.

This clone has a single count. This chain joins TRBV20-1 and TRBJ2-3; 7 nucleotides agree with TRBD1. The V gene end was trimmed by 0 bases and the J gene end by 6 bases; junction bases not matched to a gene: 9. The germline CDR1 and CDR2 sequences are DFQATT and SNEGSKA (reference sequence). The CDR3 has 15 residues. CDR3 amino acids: CSARDPGKGADTQYF. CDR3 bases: TGCAGTGCTAGAGATCCGGGAAAGGGGGCCGATACGCAGTATTTT.